This T cell receptor beta chain appears in the sequencing data of a study of graft-versus-host responses after intestinal transplantation (dated by TCRdb to the early 2020s). Concerning the study at large: The transplants that recipients got were multivisceral, liver-intestinal, or isolated intestinal. Instead of going to the commercial service, samples from three later patients were sequenced in-house on an Illumina MiSeq and processed with MiXCR. To identify alloreactive clones, pre-transplant mixed lymphocyte reaction products were sequenced and then compared with unstimulated pre-transplant donor and recipient T cells. Graft-versus-host and host-versus-graft alloreactive T cell clones were tracked in the graft, circulation and bone marrow after intestinal transplantation using bulk TCR-beta CDR3 sequencing. Of the 20 to 25 intestinal transplant recipients enrolled in the cohort, one of whom was a retransplant, a few patients without pretransplant specimens were excluded. All recipients received anti-thymocyte globulin induction followed by maintenance tacrolimus and steroids for two to four years. A peak of at least 4% donor T cells among recipient peripheral blood mononuclear cells was the definition used for donor T cell macrochimerism.

Overall study outcomes, separate from this receptor: Early after transplant, declines in HvG clones were associated with peak levels of circulating GvH clones. GvH clones turned up in recipient bone marrow, with some appearing earlier in ileal mucosa or blood, a pattern consistent with an intestinal mucosal origin. Conclusions were limited by the relatively low number and heterogeneity of intestinal transplant patients. High GvH to HvG T cell clonal ratios were observed in the allografts of patients with donor T cell macrochimerism.

The sample's time point label, decoded: cells obtained before transplantation from donor or recipient. CD3+CD4+ and CD3+CD8+ populations were FACS-sorted from unstimulated pre-transplant donor and recipient cells taken from spleen or lymph nodes. The CDR3, cysteine through phenylalanine, is 19 amino acids long. The entry retains the CDR3 DNA only, 57 bases that are in frame from base 1. As concerns this clone: Its antigen is not yet known. Within one base of it there is no much larger clone, and no base qualities were kept.

The library was generated by the immunoSEQ multiplex PCR assay. For most patients, genomic DNA was isolated with the Qiagen DNeasy Blood and Tissue Kit and shipped frozen to Adaptive Biotechnologies for TCR sequencing. High-throughput TCR-beta CDR3 sequencing of genomic DNA from most patients was performed by Adaptive Biotechnologies. The study's processing was this. TCR sequencing data for around 19 patients were retrieved from Adaptive's ImmunoSEQ software; a few other patients were processed with MiXCR and VDJtools. To correct CD4 versus CD8 sorting errors, any sequence found in both subsets at a frequency ratio below 5:1 was removed. CDR3 nucleotide sequences shared by donor and recipient were removed because the origin of these sequences could not be assigned. At least 2-fold expansion over unstimulated cells and a minimum CFSE-low frequency of 0.002% (template counts) or 0.001% (read counts) were required for clones to be classified as alloreactive. Clones detected in sequenced pre-transplant spleen, lymph node, or MLR CFSE-low populations of the donor or recipient were defined as mappable. The cumulative frequency of alloreactive clones was calculated as a percentage of all sequences, weighted by copy number. In TCRdb, the immuneACCESS table is reduced to in-frame sequences with V and J assigned. These tables do not hold every clone; where another copy was compared, an unresolved V gene accounts for under half, and the others remain unexplained. V, J and clone size are those of that table, while D and trimming were read from the DNA. For this sample the table gives approximately 90,000 clones, of which around 90% were detected only once. The ten largest clones represent approximately 6% of the sample.

Recombination joined TRBV12-2 with TRBJ2-1; TRBD2, the table's D call, lacks a check against the DNA. TRBV12-2 constitutes a pseudogene. This TCR came from a human donor who received an intestinal transplant. Sequences were derived from unstimulated CD8+ T cells sorted from spleen or lymph node cells, sampled before intestinal transplant. The CDR3 is CASRLARGEGGPRYNEQFF. The bases are TGTGCAAGTCGCTTAGCTAGGGGAGAAGGAGGGCCTCGGTACAATGAGCAGTTCTTC.